This T cell receptor (beta chain) was identified during a study of identical twins. Of note for this clonotype: Antigen: not known.

Study-wide results and limits: It was possible that invariant MAIT and iNKT cells partly confounded the zero-insertion analyses. The study found that models underestimated out-of-frame TCR alpha sharing in monozygotic twins. Weaker excess twin sharing was observed in beta out-of-frame sequences.

Template switching created a universal primer site, and the cDNA included unique molecular identifiers. MiXCR was run by TCRdb on the 5' RACE reads, yielding one entry per CDR3 protein. This table holds under 500,000 distinct CDR3 sequences, over 11% found once. The same data also contributed to another study, on yellow fever vaccine responses in identical twins.

The sample was CD4+ T cells sorted from blood. The clonotype originates from a woman younger than 35 in good health.

CDR3 amino acids: CASSQDLGVNSPLHF. In nucleotides, the CDR3 is TGTGCCAGCAGCCAAGATTTGGGGGTTAATTCACCCCTCCACTTT. The chain employs TRBV14 and TRBJ1-6; D possibly corresponds to TRBD1 (5 bases). Per the germline V gene, CDR1 is SGHDN and CDR2 is FVKESK. With 0 bases removed from V and 6 bases from J, the gap between germline ends came to 9 bases. The CDR3 extends over 15 amino acids.